The TCR beta chain described here comes from a study of Ad26.COV2.S vaccination and SARS-CoV-2 variants. Study-wide findings and caveats: CD8+ and CD4+ T cells specific for spike reportedly responded with substantial breadth after vaccination. Vaccinated individuals (as opposed to placebo recipients) had higher spike-specific TCR breadth.

Repertoires were generated with immunoSEQ multiplex PCR, while TCRdb's copy carries only in-frame clones and drops some. The table shows 430,000 or so clones, with 80% to 95% occurring only once. A remark on this clone: Its target is not known.

Treatment here: over 15 received Ad26.COV2.S at low or high dose, single or two shots; roughly five received placebo; per-sample allocation not given. Day 63 after the first injection of vaccine or placebo was the sampling time. The donor's status was that of an adult aged 18-55 years in Boston. Sequenced material: peripheral blood, taken in a trial of Ad26.COV2.S vaccine versus placebo. This sequence originates from a person aged 18-60 years who received the Ad26.COV2.S COVID-19 vaccine or a placebo.

CDR3 bases: TGTGCCAGCAGTTCCTTTCGCTACAATGAGCAGTTCTTC. This encodes CASSSFRYNEQFF. V and J are TRBV27 and TRBJ2-1; D call uncertain. The CDR3 has 13 amino acids. Trimming took off 4 bases at V and 3 bases at J, with 7 bases between the two ends. In germline, CDR1 is MNHEY, CDR2 SMNVEV (reference sequence).